This TCR beta chain derives from a study of response to subunit inactivated influenza vaccine. MiXCR was run by TCRdb on the RT-PCR reads, yielding one entry per CDR3 protein. The sample holds 800,000 or so distinct CDR3 sequences, approximately 21% seen once. In its sample, this clonotype was seen many times. V dropped 0 bases and J dropped 11 bases, with 15 bases sitting between them. CDR1 MRHNA and CDR2 SNTAGT come from the germline V gene. This CDR3 comprises 14 residues. The specimen comprised PBMCs from blood, sampled more than 4 days after vaccination. The origin of this receptor is a man aged 50 or older who received an inactivated influenza vaccine. The genes are TRBV6-4 and TRBJ2-3, with D hard to call. As DNA, the CDR3 is TGTGCCAGCAGTGACTCCGATGGGTTCCAAGGGCAGTATTTT. Encoded protein: CASSDSDGFQGQYF.